A single sample is the source of the 11 T cell receptor beta chains below, sequenced in a study of blood T cells in healthy people across ages. A second 7 to 11 cycle PCR used barcoded and J-beta primers. TCRdb passed the 5' RACE reads through MiXCR, listing each CDR3 protein once. The sample consists of about 780,000 distinct CDR3 sequences, around 50% of them appearing once. Sequenced material: blood. All receptors derive from an elderly man in good health.

The chain links TRBV25-1 to TRBJ1-2, with 8 bases lining up with TRBD1. The CDR3 consists of 13 residues. V lost 6 bases and J lost 5; bases outside the gene matches: 5. The V gene's germline CDR1 is MGHDK and CDR2 SYGVNS. For the CDR3, the DNA is TGTGCCAGCAGACAGGGGGAATTATATGGCTACACCTTC. It specifies CASRQGELYGYTF.

The chain joins TRBV5-5 to TRBJ2-5; D is undetermined. In germline, CDR1 is SGHKS, CDR2 YYEKEE (reference sequence). This CDR3 has 15 amino acids. The V gene lost 2 bases and the J gene lost 0 bases, with 11 bases spanning the gap. The CDR3 region has the DNA TGTGCCAGCAGCTTCCAGACAACCAACCAAGAGACCCAGTACTTC. The encoded protein is CASSFQTTNQETQYF.

This clonotype was found a few times. One base away lies a much larger clone, so this may be a sequencing read error. This sequence joins TRBV12-3 or TRBV12-4 and TRBJ2-5; TRBD2 agrees at 7 bases. This CDR3 comprises 15 residues. Germline trimming cut 1 base from V and 11 bases from J; bases unmatched to any gene: 13. The CDR3 protein is CASSLGGSRVNEQYF. DNA for the CDR3: TGTGCCAGCAGTTTAGGCGGGAGCCGGGTCAATGAGCAGTACTTC.

This clonotype was seen only a few times. J is TRBJ2-7 and V is TRBV4-3, with TRBD1 as a possible D gene (6 bases). The CDR3 has 15 residues. Germline V gene lookup returns CDR1 LGHNA and CDR2 YSLEER. V shed 4 bases and J shed 3 bases, with 16 bases lying between them. The CDR3 region is CASSPLWQGNYEQYF. The CDR3, as DNA: TGCGCCAGCAGCCCCCTCTGGCAGGGGAACTACGAGCAGTACTTC.

The sample holds many counts of this clonotype. This chain uses TRBV12-3 or TRBV12-4 with TRBJ2-1; D might be TRBD1 or TRBD2, each matching 6 bases. The ends were cut back, 1 base at V and 12 bases at J, with 13 bases in the middle. CDR3 length: 13 amino acids. The CDR3 loop is CASSLGEGGWQFF. DNA of the CDR3: TGTGCCAGCAGTTTAGGGGAAGGGGGGTGGCAGTTCTTC.

V is TRBV12-3 or TRBV12-4 and J is TRBJ2-7, with 9 bases aligning to TRBD1. V lost 6 bases and J lost 5; bases outside the gene matches: 5. This CDR3 has 13 residues. The CDR3, as DNA: TGTGCCAGCAGAGGGGACAGGGTCAACGAGCAGTACTTC. It specifies CASRGDRVNEQYF.

There are a few counts of this clonotype. The chain combines TRBV5-1 with TRBJ1-2; 10 bases map to TRBD1. The CDR3 loop spans 15 amino acids. The germline V gene has CDR1 SGHRS and CDR2 YFSETQ. V was pared by 0 bases and J by 5 bases, with 4 bases of the junction left unmatched. The CDR3 region is CASSLEGTGVYGYTF. In DNA form, the CDR3 reads TGCGCCAGCAGCTTGGAAGGGACAGGGGTTTATGGCTACACCTTC.

The chain couples TRBV20-1 to TRBJ2-7; D is undetermined. This CDR3 has 12 amino acids. Germline V lookup: CDR1 DFQATT, CDR2 SNEGSKA (reference sequence). Trimming took 3 bases from V and 3 from J, leaving 9 bases between them. The DNA for the CDR3 is TGCAGTGCTAGTTTAGATTTCTACGAGCAGTACTTC. As protein: CSASLDFYEQYF.

This clonotype showed up just once. Given a much more abundant clone one base away, this may be a read error. V usage is TRBV11-1 and J usage is TRBJ2-7; D remains ambiguous. The germline V gene has CDR1 SGHAT and CDR2 FQDESV (reference sequence). The length of the CDR3 is 14 residues. The CDR3 DNA is TGTGCCAACAGCTTTGACCAAGCCTCCTACGAGCAGTACTTC. Amino acids: CANSFDQASYEQYF. The full variable domain, with the rest looked up from reference TRBV11-1 and TRBJ2-7, is EAEVAQSPRYKITEKSQAVAFWCDPISGHATLYWYRQILGQGPELLVQFQDESVVDDSQLPKDRFSAERLKGVDSTLKIQPAELGDSAMYLCANSFDQASYEQYFGPGTRLTVT.

This clonotype was picked up one time. This rearrangement joins TRBV6-1 to TRBJ2-5; 8 nucleotides align to TRBD2. The CDR3 extends over 15 amino acids. V shed 5 bases and J 11 bases; nucleotides not matched to a gene: 16. Per the germline V gene, CDR1 is MNHNS and CDR2 is SASEGT. In DNA form, the CDR3 reads TGTGCCAGCAGTAGTACTAGCGGACCTTTAAGTGAGCAGTACTTC. Translating it yields CASSSTSGPLSEQYF.

This clonotype was detected only a few times. The chain has TRBV6-2 or TRBV6-3 and TRBJ2-1, with D unclear. Trimming removed 0 bases from V and 7 bases from J, with 10 bases in between. The CDR3 length is 14 residues. Germline V gives CDR1 MNHEY, CDR2 SVGEGT. The CDR3 loop reads CASSYSQNVNEQFF. CDR3 nucleotides: TGTGCCAGCAGTTACTCGCAGAATGTGAATGAGCAGTTCTTC.